This TCR beta chain was identified in a study of T cell repertoires in cytomegalovirus infection. Study information: Matching HLA type and CMV infection were both indicated by public TCR beta signatures.

This clonotype was counted ten times or more. Its specificity is not known. TCRdb re-analysed the reads in MiXCR, keeping a single row per CDR3 protein. The sample includes about 120,000 distinct CDR3 sequences, over 9.5% of them seen just once. This CDR3 has 14 residues. Looked up from germline, CDR1 is LGHNA and CDR2 is YSLEER. With 4 bases removed from V and 3 bases from J, the gap between germline ends came to 12 bases. J is TRBJ1-2 and V is TRBV4-3; weak D call: TRBD1 (6 bases). Sequencing input: PBMCs, sequenced either directly or after in vitro stimulation (not recorded which). The source is a human donor in good health (CMV status not recorded). Some clones in this sample may be carry-over from other donors' samples. For the CDR3, the DNA is TGCGCCAGCAGCCTTAATGCAGGGGACTATGGCTACACCTTC. This encodes CASSLNAGDYGYTF.